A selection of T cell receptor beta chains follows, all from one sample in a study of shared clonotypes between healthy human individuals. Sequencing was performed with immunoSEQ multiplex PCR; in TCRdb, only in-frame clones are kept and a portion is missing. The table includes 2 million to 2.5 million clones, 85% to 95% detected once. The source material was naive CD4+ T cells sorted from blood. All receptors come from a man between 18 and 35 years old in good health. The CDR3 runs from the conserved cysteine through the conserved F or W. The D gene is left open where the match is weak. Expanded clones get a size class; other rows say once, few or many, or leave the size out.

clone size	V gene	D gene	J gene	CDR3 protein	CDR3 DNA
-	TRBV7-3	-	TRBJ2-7	CASSLGEPYEQYF	TGTGCCAGCAGCCTAGGAGAACCCTACGAGCAGTACTTC
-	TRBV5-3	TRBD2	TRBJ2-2	CARSHPLAINTGELFF	TGTGCCAGAAGCCACCCACTAGCGATAAACACCGGGGAGCTGTTTTTT
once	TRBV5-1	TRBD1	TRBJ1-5	CASSIGDSGNQPQHF	TGCGCCAGCAGTATTGGGGACAGCGGCAATCAGCCCCAGCATTTT
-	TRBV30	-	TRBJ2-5	CAWIQGKETQYF	TGTGCCTGGATTCAGGGGAAAGAGACCCAGTACTTC
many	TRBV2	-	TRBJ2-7	CASTRDKSYEQYF	TGTGCCAGTACCCGGGACAAGTCCTACGAGCAGTACTTC
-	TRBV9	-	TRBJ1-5	CASSVDGFNQPQHF	TGTGCCAGCAGCGTAGACGGGTTTAATCAGCCCCAGCATTTT
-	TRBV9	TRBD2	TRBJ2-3	CASTRLAGDRDTQYF	TGTGCCAGCACTAGACTAGCGGGAGATAGGGATACGCAGTATTTT
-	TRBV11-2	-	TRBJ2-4	CASSLASDINIQYF	TGTGCCAGCAGCTTAGCTAGCGACATAAACATTCAGTACTTC
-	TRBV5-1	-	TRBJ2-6	CASSASGSGANVLTF	TGCGCCAGCAGCGCAAGTGGCTCTGGGGCCAACGTCCTGACTTTC
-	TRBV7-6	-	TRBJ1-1	CASSLGVATEAFF	TGTGCCAGCAGCTTAGGTGTCGCCACTGAAGCTTTCTTT
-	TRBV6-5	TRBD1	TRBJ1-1	CASSYSRQGRTEAFF	TGTGCCAGCAGTTACTCGAGACAGGGTCGCACTGAAGCTTTCTTT
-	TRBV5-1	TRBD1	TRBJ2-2	CASSLATGVGELFF	TGCGCCAGCAGCTTGGCGACAGGGGTTGGGGAGCTGTTTTTT
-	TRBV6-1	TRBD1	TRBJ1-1	CASEGQMNTEAFF	TGTGCCAGCGAGGGACAGATGAACACTGAAGCTTTCTTT
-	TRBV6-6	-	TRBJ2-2	CASSRDLYTGELFF	TGTGCCAGCAGTCGGGACCTCTACACCGGGGAGCTGTTTTTT
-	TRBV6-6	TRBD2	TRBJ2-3	CASSYLAGAGADTQYF	TGTGCCAGCAGCTACCTAGCGGGAGCGGGGGCAGATACGCAGTATTTT
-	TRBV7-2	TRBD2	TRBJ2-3	CASSLREGVGTDTQYF	TGTGCCAGCAGCCTTCGGGAGGGGGTTGGCACAGATACGCAGTATTTT
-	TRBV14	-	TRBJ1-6	CASSLSGRNNSPLHF	TGTGCCAGCAGCCTTTCCGGGAGAAATAATTCACCCCTCCACTTT
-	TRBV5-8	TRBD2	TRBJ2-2	CASSPGLAGATNTGELFF	TGTGCCAGCAGCCCGGGACTAGCGGGAGCCACGAACACCGGGGAGCTGTTTTTT
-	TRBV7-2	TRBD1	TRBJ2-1	CASSRRRTGSEQFF	TGTGCCAGCAGCCGGAGACGGACAGGGAGTGAGCAGTTCTTC
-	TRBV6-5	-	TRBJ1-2	CASSPTGDENYGYTF	TGTGCCAGCAGCCCAACGGGGGATGAAAACTATGGCTACACCTTC
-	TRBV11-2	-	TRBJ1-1	CASSRAGQENTEAFF	TGTGCCAGCAGCCGCGCGGGACAAGAGAACACTGAAGCTTTCTTT
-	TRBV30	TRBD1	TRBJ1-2	CAWRYGTGERGYTF	TGTGCCTGGAGATATGGGACAGGGGAGCGTGGCTACACCTTC
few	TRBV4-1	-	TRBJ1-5	CASSQRDSGFLPQHF	TGCGCCAGCAGCCAACGGGACTCGGGATTCTTGCCCCAGCATTTT
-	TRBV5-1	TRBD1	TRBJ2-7	CASSLAEQGLYEQYF	TGCGCCAGCAGCTTGGCCGAACAGGGGCTATACGAGCAGTACTTC
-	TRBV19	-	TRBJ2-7	CASSIRRGDSYEQYF	TGTGCCAGTAGTATTAGGAGGGGAGACTCCTACGAGCAGTACTTC
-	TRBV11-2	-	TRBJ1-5	CASSLVGSNQPQHF	TGTGCCAGCAGCTTAGTGGGTAGCAATCAGCCCCAGCATTTT